One and the same sample provided the 25 T cell receptor beta chains below, sequenced in a study of T cell repertoires in cytomegalovirus infection. TCRdb recomputed calls from the reads with MiXCR, one row per CDR3 protein. The sample yields some 700,000 distinct CDR3 sequences, 30% to 40% seen once. Their antigens remain unidentified. The source was cultured PBMCs, collected from culture after CMV antigen stimulation. These receptors were taken from a human donor in good health (CMV status not recorded). Some clones in this sample may be carry-over from other donors' samples.

This clonotype was seen only a few times. The V call is TRBV7-6, the J call TRBJ1-5; TRBD1 might be the D (5 bases). This CDR3 is 15 amino acids long. V was pared by 4 bases and J by 6 bases, with 16 bases between. Looked up from germline, CDR1 is SGHVS and CDR2 is FNYEAQ. The CDR3 spells CASSSDKPGGQPQHF. The DNA for the CDR3 is TGTGCCAGCAGCTCCGACAAGCCTGGGGGTCAGCCCCAGCATTTT.

This clonotype was observed many times. The chain uses TRBV7-2 and TRBJ1-2; D call uncertain. CDR3 length: 11 residues. Germline-derived CDR1 and CDR2 are SGHTA and FQGNSA. V was clipped by 3 bases and J by 4 bases, with 3 bases between them. CDR3 sequence: CASSFAYGYTF. CDR3 bases: TGTGCCAGCAGCTTTGCCTATGGCTACACCTTC.

The V gene is TRBV2, the J gene TRBJ1-4, with D unresolved. V lost 7 bases and J 0 bases, leaving 15 bases between the germline ends. CDR3 length equals 16 residues. Germline V gene sequence: CDR1 SNHLY, CDR2 FYNNEI. CDR3 DNA: TGTGCCAGCAATCCGGGAGGGCTAGCAACTAATGAAAAACTGTTTTTT. Its protein is CASNPGGLATNEKLFF.

CDR3 bases: TGTGCCACCAGCAGAGATCCCGATCAGCCCCAGCATTTT. Its protein product is CATSRDPDQPQHF. The chain couples TRBV15 to TRBJ1-5, with D unresolved. Looked up from germline, CDR1 is LNHNV and CDR2 is YYDKDF (reference sequence). The CDR3 extends over 13 amino acids. Trimming pared 0 bases from V and 5 bases from J, leaving 5 bases between.

V usage is TRBV6-5 and J usage is TRBJ1-1; D perhaps matches TRBD1 (6 bases). CDR1 is MNHEY and CDR2 is SVGAGI in the germline V gene. This CDR3 contains 18 residues. The V end lost 0 bases, the J end lost 1 base, and 18 bases lay between the germline ends. This CDR3 is CASSYSNAGVISNTEAFF. In DNA form, the CDR3 reads TGTGCCAGCAGTTACTCGAATGCAGGGGTAATATCGAACACTGAAGCTTTCTTT.

Concerning this clonotype: This may come from a read error, since a much larger clone is one base off. The chain joins TRBV7-6 to TRBJ1-1; 10 nucleotides agree with TRBD1. Germline trimming cut 2 bases from V and 4 bases from J; bases unmatched to any gene: 4. CDR3 size: 15 residues. In germline, CDR1 is SGHVS, CDR2 FNYEAQ. The CDR3 DNA sequence: TGTGCCAGCAGCTTACTTGGACAGGGGGGCACTGAAGCTTTCTTT. This encodes CASSLLGQGGTEAFF. The full variable domain, completed using reference TRBV7-6 and TRBJ1-1, is GAGVSQSPRYKVTKRGQDVALRCDPISGHVSLYWYRQALGQGPEFLTYFNYEAQQDKSGLPNDRFSAERPEGSISTLTIQRTEQRDSAMYRCASSLLGQGGTEAFFGQGTRLTVV.

This chain connects TRBV5-4 to TRBJ2-1, with D perhaps matching TRBD1 (6 bases). CDR3 length equals 14 residues. V lost 5 bases to trimming and J lost 8 bases, with 17 bases between them. Looked up from germline, CDR1 is SGHNT and CDR2 is YYREEE (reference sequence). The CDR3 loop is CASSSRDRLDEQFF. The CDR3, as DNA: TGTGCCAGCAGTTCTCGAGACAGGTTGGATGAGCAGTTCTTC.

This clonotype has only a few counts. The rearrangement joins TRBV20-1 to TRBJ2-1; 7 nucleotides match TRBD1. This CDR3 is 13 amino acids long. Germline values: CDR1 DFQATT, CDR2 SNEGSKA (reference sequence). V shed 6 bases and J 8 bases; nucleotides not matched to a gene: 10. CDR3 sequence reads: CSANRQGSDEQFF. CDR3 nucleotide sequence: TGCAGTGCAAACAGACAGGGTTCGGATGAGCAGTTCTTC.

This clonotype was counted a single time. This chain joins TRBV29-1 and TRBJ1-2; D remains unclear. CDR3 length: 13 residues. Trimming cost V 5 bases and J 4 bases, with 14 bases left between them. Germline V gene data show CDR1 as SQVTM and CDR2 as ANQGSEA. The CDR3 loop reads CSVRGGPPYGYTF. In DNA form, the CDR3 reads TGCAGCGTTCGGGGTGGTCCGCCCTATGGCTACACCTTC.

This clonotype has at least ten counts. The J gene is TRBJ2-3, the V gene TRBV7-2; D is unclear. The CDR3 sequence is 13 residues long. Germline values: CDR1 SGHTA, CDR2 FQGNSA. Trimming took off 2 bases at V and 6 bases at J, with 9 bases between the two ends. The CDR3, as DNA: TGTGCCAGCAGCTTATTGGGTCTGGATACGCAGTATTTT. Translating gives CASSLLGLDTQYF.

V and J are TRBV2 and TRBJ1-3; 8 bases match TRBD1. CDR1 SNHLY and CDR2 FYNNEI come from the germline V gene. Unmatched junction bases numbered 4, after V lost 4 bases and J lost 2 bases. This CDR3 contains 15 residues. CDR3 DNA: TGTGCCAGCAGTGGTCAGACAGGGGCTGGAAACACCATATATTTT. Its protein is CASSGQTGAGNTIYF.

The gene calls are TRBV6-5 and TRBJ1-1; no reliable D call. CDR1 is MNHEY, CDR2 SVGAGI, per germline. V shed 6 bases and J shed 3 bases, with 14 bases lying between them. The length of the CDR3 is 14 residues. The CDR3 coding sequence is TGTGCCAGCAGCCCCGGGGTCAGCCACACTGAAGCTTTCTTT. Translation gives CASSPGVSHTEAFF.

V gene TRBV5-4 combines with J gene TRBJ2-2; D is perhaps TRBD1 or TRBD2 (6 bases each). This CDR3 contains 15 residues. Germline assignment: CDR1 SGHNT and CDR2 YYREEE (reference sequence). Trimming pared 4 bases from V and 6 bases from J, leaving 16 bases between. CDR3 bases: TGTGCCAGCAGCCAAGGGGGGACCACCCCCGGGGAGCTGTTTTTT. Its translation is CASSQGGTTPGELFF.

This clonotype was seen a few times. The chain has TRBV18 and TRBJ1-4; D might be TRBD1 (6 bases). There are 15 residues in the CDR3. Deletions cut 2 bases from V and 7 bases from J, with 14 bases between. Per the germline V gene, CDR1 is KGHSH and CDR2 is LQKENI. The CDR3 is CASSPRRTDGEKLFF. CDR3 in DNA: TGTGCCAGCTCACCAAGGAGGACAGACGGTGAAAAACTGTTTTTT.

There are a few counts of this clonotype. The CDR3 protein is CASSLVGAIGETQYF. CDR3 nucleotide sequence: TGTGCCAGCAGCTTAGTTGGCGCTATCGGAGAGACCCAGTACTTC. The chain couples TRBV7-2 to TRBJ2-5; D ambiguous. The germline gives CDR1 SGHTA, CDR2 FQGNSA. The CDR3 sequence is 15 residues long. Deletions cut 1 base from V and 4 bases from J, with 13 bases between. The full variable domain, its missing parts supplied by reference TRBV7-2 and TRBJ2-5, is GAGVSQSPSNKVTEKGKDVELRCDPISGHTALYWYRQSLGQGLEFLIYFQGNSAPDKSGLPSDRFSAERTGGSVSTLTIQRTQQEDSAVYLCASSLVGAIGETQYFGPGTRLLVL.

The chain recombines TRBV2 with TRBJ2-5, with 8 bases lining up with TRBD2. The CDR3 extends over 14 amino acids. The V gene's germline CDR1 is SNHLY and CDR2 FYNNEI. V dropped 4 bases and J dropped 5; count of bases not matched to a gene: 6. The CDR3 nucleotides are TGTGCCAGCAGTGGAGGGCGGGAGGTCGAGACCCAGTACTTC. This codes for CASSGGREVETQYF.

The V call is TRBV7-2, the J call TRBJ1-1; a weak D match, TRBD1 (5 bases). The CDR3 covers 13 residues. The V gene's germline CDR1 is SGHTA and CDR2 FQGNSA. Trimming took off 7 bases at V and 4 bases at J, with 13 bases between the two ends. DNA of the CDR3: TGTGCCAGCAAGGGACGGATCCGCACTGAAGCTTTCTTT. Translation: CASKGRIRTEAFF.

The J gene is TRBJ2-7, the V gene TRBV6-2 or TRBV6-3; D may be TRBD2 (6 bases). CDR1 and CDR2 from the germline V gene are MNHEY and SVGEGT. Trimming cost V 4 bases and J 6 bases, with 22 bases left between them. This CDR3 spans 16 amino acids. CDR3 coding DNA: TGTGCCAGCAGTTCGTCGCCGACTAGTGCGTCGCGCGAGCAGTACTTC. It codes for CASSSSPTSASREQYF.

J is TRBJ2-7 and V is TRBV4-3; unclear D gene. Germline V gene lookup returns CDR1 LGHNA and CDR2 YSLEER. The CDR3 is 13 amino acids. V lost 0 bases, J lost 3 bases, and 6 bases lay in between. The CDR3 region has the DNA TGCGCCAGCAGCCAAGAATCCGGCTACGAGCAGTACTTC. Protein: CASSQESGYEQYF.

The chain joins TRBV7-2 to TRBJ2-1; D remains ambiguous. The CDR3 runs to 13 residues. From germline, CDR1 is SGHTA and CDR2 FQGNSA. Between the trimmed V and J ends, which lost 5 bases and 8 bases, there was a span of 13 bases. CDR3 coding DNA: TGTGCCAGCAGCCCCTTCCCCTTGGATGAGCAGTTCTTC. It translates to CASSPFPLDEQFF.

This clonotype showed up just a few times. The rearrangement joins TRBV6-1 to TRBJ1-1; TRBD1 is a possible D gene (6 bases). Germline V gene lookup returns CDR1 MNHNS and CDR2 SASEGT. V lost 0 bases and J lost 7, with 18 bases in between. This CDR3 contains 16 residues. In DNA, the CDR3 is TGTGCCAGCAGTGAAGCCGAACAACCAAGGGGGTTTGAAGCTTTCTTT. This sequence encodes CASSEAEQPRGFEAFF.

Only a few counts were recorded for this clonotype. This chain links TRBV10-3 with TRBJ2-7; D perhaps matches TRBD2 (7 bases). Germline V gene data show CDR1 as ENHRY and CDR2 as SYGVKD. V was pared by 3 bases and J by 2 bases, with 17 bases between. The CDR3 runs to 16 residues. The CDR3 DNA follows: TGTGCCATCAGTGAACGGGGGGCCCTCGGCCCCTACGAGCAGTACTTC. It is translated as CAISERGALGPYEQYF.

In its sample, this clonotype was seen a few times. Here the CDR3 reads CASSKGRHTYEQYF. Here the CDR3 DNA reads TGTGCCAGCAGTAAAGGCAGGCACACCTACGAGCAGTACTTC. The rearrangement uses TRBV7-8 and TRBJ2-7; D remains ambiguous. Germline V gene sequence: CDR1 SGHVS, CDR2 FQNEAQ. The CDR3 is made up of 14 amino acids. Trimming removed 6 bases at V and 2 bases at J, with 14 bases between. Variable domain in full (rest from reference TRBV7-8 and TRBJ2-7): GAGVSQSPRYKVAKRGQDVALRCDPISGHVSLFWYQQALGQGPEFLTYFQNEAQLDKSGLPSDRFFAERPEGSVSTLKIQRTQQEDSAVYLCASSKGRHTYEQYFGPGTRLTVT.

The rearrangement joins TRBV2 to TRBJ2-5; a possible D gene is TRBD1 (5 bases). CDR1 is SNHLY and CDR2 is FYNNEI in the germline V gene. V was cut by 6 bases and J by 2 bases, with 10 bases left in between. The CDR3 covers 13 residues. The CDR3 sequence is CASSGNRQETQYF. The CDR3 nucleotides read TGTGCCAGCAGCGGCAACAGGCAAGAGACCCAGTACTTC.

This chain connects TRBV6-5 to TRBJ1-6; D is unresolved. Between the trimmed V and J ends, which lost 2 bases and 8 bases, there was a span of 19 bases. This CDR3 spans 17 amino acids. Germline V lookup: CDR1 MNHEY, CDR2 SVGAGI. The CDR3 loop reads CASSYTREGVLYSPLHF. CDR3 nucleotide sequence: TGTGCCAGCAGTTACACCCGTGAAGGTGTACTCTATTCACCCCTCCACTTT.